A single sample gave rise to the 21 T cell receptor beta chains below, sequenced in a study of blood T cell repertoires in COVID-19. Measured with immunoSEQ multiplex PCR; TCRdb has only the in-frame clones, and not every one. This table holds some 250,000 clones, around 90% found once. Sequencing input: peripheral blood. These receptors were obtained from a woman in her 40s who had recovered from COVID-19.

The chain has TRBV23-1 and TRBJ1-4, with 9 bases aligning to TRBD1. TRBV23-1 is flagged as an ORF with uncertain function. Trimming at V came to 0 bases and at J to 7 bases, leaving 9 bases not matched to a gene. The CDR3 is 17 residues long. The CDR3 loop reads CASSQSGTGLRGEKLFF. CDR3 nucleotides: TGCGCCAGCAGTCAATCGGGGACAGGGCTGCGGGGTGAAAAACTGTTTTTT.

About this clone itself: Other DNA sequences in the same sample also yield this CDR3. J is TRBJ1-3 and V is TRBV5-1, with TRBD1 identical over 10 bases. Germline V CDR1 and CDR2: SGHRS, YFSETQ. The ends lost 0 bases at V and 0 bases at J; junction bases unmatched: 9. The length of the CDR3 is 19 residues. The chain's CDR3 is CASSLGTGGSLSSGNTIYF. CDR3 bases: TGCGCCAGCAGCTTGGGGACAGGGGGGTCCCTGAGCTCTGGAAACACCATATATTTT.

The chain combines TRBV5-6 with TRBJ1-1; D may be TRBD1 (6 bases). Trimming removed 4 bases from V and 5 bases from J, with 15 bases in between. This CDR3 is 14 amino acids long. CDR1 is SGHDT, CDR2 YYEEEE, per germline. This chain's CDR3 is CASSLTGIRTEAFF. The CDR3 nucleotides are TGTGCCAGCAGCCTAACAGGGATTCGAACTGAAGCTTTCTTT.

This chain joins TRBV19 and TRBJ1-4; D not resolved. CDR1 LNHDA and CDR2 SQIVND come from the germline V gene (reference sequence). This CDR3 comprises 15 residues. V was clipped by 2 bases and J by 7 bases, with 14 bases between them. The CDR3 region has the DNA TGTGCCAGTAGTATAAGTATGGCTTCGGGTGAAAAACTGTTTTTT. Amino acid sequence: CASSISMASGEKLFF.

The chain joins TRBV27 to TRBJ2-7, with D tentatively TRBD1 (6 bases). CDR3 length: 14 amino acids. Germline values: CDR1 MNHEY, CDR2 SMNVEV (reference sequence). V gave up 5 bases and J gave up 2 bases, with 13 bases separating them. The chain's CDR3 is CASSPPTGTYEQYF. Here the CDR3 DNA reads TGTGCCAGCAGTCCCCCGACAGGTACCTACGAGCAGTACTTC.

This clone has a single count. V gene TRBV9 combines with J gene TRBJ2-1; maybe TRBD2 (6 bases). Trimming cost V 4 bases and J 2 bases, with 10 bases left between them. This CDR3 has 14 residues. The germline CDR1 and CDR2 sequences are SGDLS and YYNGEE. The CDR3, as DNA: TGTGCCAGCAGCACCGCGGGAACCTACAATGAGCAGTTCTTC. Its protein product is CASSTAGTYNEQFF.

The V gene is TRBV5-1, the J gene TRBJ2-7, with 8 bases identical to TRBD1. V shed 4 bases and J 2 bases; nucleotides not matched to a gene: 5. Germline V gene lookup returns CDR1 SGHRS and CDR2 YFSETQ. CDR3 size: 14 residues. The chain's CDR3 is CASSPDRGPYEQYF. DNA for the CDR3: TGCGCCAGCAGCCCCGACAGGGGACCCTACGAGCAGTACTTC.

CDR3 DNA: TGTGCCAGCAGCTCCGGACAGGACTACGAGCAGTACTTC. It translates to CASSSGQDYEQYF. The V and J genes are TRBV5-5 and TRBJ2-7; 7 nucleotides agree with TRBD1. J gave up 3 bases and V 3 bases, and 3 bases lay outside the gene matches. Germline V gene data show CDR1 as SGHKS and CDR2 as YYEKEE (reference sequence). This CDR3 has 13 residues.

The chain links TRBV28 to TRBJ1-2; 9 bases line up with TRBD1. V lost 5 bases and J lost 3; bases outside the gene matches: 7. This CDR3 spans 15 amino acids. CDR1 is MDHEN and CDR2 is SYDVKM in the germline V gene. The DNA of the CDR3 is TGTGCCAGCAGTCCACCGACAGGGGGGGACTATGGCTACACCTTC. This translates into CASSPPTGGDYGYTF.

In its sample, this clone was seen once. The rearrangement links TRBV6-2 or TRBV6-3 to TRBJ2-1, with D possibly matching TRBD1 (6 bases). CDR1 is MNHEY and CDR2 is SVGEGT in the germline V gene. V dropped 2 bases and J dropped 4 bases, with 12 bases sitting between them. The CDR3 length is 15 residues. Written as DNA, the CDR3 is TGTGCCAGCAGTTACGTGGGGGCTGGGTACAATGAGCAGTTCTTC. It translates to CASSYVGAGYNEQFF.

This clone was recorded once. This sequence joins TRBV15 and TRBJ2-4; the match to TRBD2 covers 13 bases. The trim removed 0 bases at V and 9 bases at J, leaving 8 bases unmatched. There are 17 residues in the CDR3. Germline values: CDR1 LNHNV, CDR2 YYDKDF (reference sequence). Written as DNA, the CDR3 is TGTGCCACCAGCAGAGAGGGCGGACTAGCGGGAGCGGGCATTCAGTACTTC. Protein product: CATSREGGLAGAGIQYF.

The rearrangement joins TRBV28 to TRBJ1-2; D gene uncertain. Between the trimmed V and J ends, which lost 6 bases and 8 bases, there was a span of 16 bases. The CDR3 sequence is 13 residues long. Germline lookup yields CDR1 MDHEN and CDR2 SYDVKM. The CDR3 reads CASRSVGGYGYTF. The CDR3 nucleotides are TGTGCCAGCAGGTCGGTCGGAGGGTACGGCTACACCTTC.

The V and J genes are TRBV3-1 (or the pseudogene TRBV3-2) and TRBJ2-3; TRBD2 matches at 7 bases. The CDR3 is 15 amino acids. Germline assignment: CDR1 LGHDT and CDR2 YNNKEL (reference sequence). Trimming took 0 bases from V and 3 from J; bases not matched to a gene: 3. The CDR3 loop reads CASSQDGDYTDTQYF. CDR3 bases: TGTGCCAGCAGCCAAGATGGGGACTATACAGATACGCAGTATTTT.

The V call is TRBV18, the J call TRBJ1-2; TRBD1 aligns across 10 bases. The germline gives CDR1 KGHSH, CDR2 LQKENI. Losses at the gene ends were 0 bases for V and 4 bases for J; bases not matched to a gene: 2. The CDR3 has 15 residues. CDR3 sequence: CASSPPGQGTYGYTF. For the CDR3, the DNA is TGTGCCAGCTCACCACCGGGACAGGGGACCTATGGCTACACCTTC.

The chain is built from TRBV4-1 and TRBJ1-2, with TRBD1 as a possible D gene (6 bases). V lost 3 bases and J lost 3, with 29 bases in between. Germline CDR1 MGHRA, CDR2 YSYEKL. CDR3 size: 20 residues. The CDR3 sequence: CASSHPGPRRGGGEDYGYTF. For the CDR3, the DNA is TGCGCCAGCAGCCACCCCGGCCCCCGGAGAGGGGGGGGCGAGGACTATGGCTACACCTTC.

The chain couples TRBV19 to TRBJ1-2; D remains ambiguous. The germline V gene has CDR1 LNHDA and CDR2 SQIVND (reference sequence). CDR3 size: 12 residues. Trimming cost V 3 bases and J 10 bases, with 12 bases left between them. Written as DNA, the CDR3 is TGTGCCAGTAGTATGCTATCGGGGTTCTACACCTTC. Its translation: CASSMLSGFYTF.

This chain links TRBV3-1 (or the pseudogene TRBV3-2) with TRBJ2-1, with 11 bases aligning to TRBD2. From germline, CDR1 is LGHDT and CDR2 YNNKEL (reference sequence). CDR3 length equals 17 residues. The V segment lost 0 bases and the J segment 9 bases; nucleotides outside the gene matches: 10. This chain's CDR3 is CASSQDGPLAGVVEQFF. The DNA for the CDR3 is TGTGCCAGCAGCCAAGATGGCCCACTAGCGGGAGTGGTTGAGCAGTTCTTC.

This clone was found once. This sequence joins TRBV14 and TRBJ2-3, with 7 bases fitting TRBD1. J gave up 6 bases and V 1 base, and 4 bases lay outside the gene matches. Germline V gene sequence: CDR1 SGHDN, CDR2 FVKESK. The CDR3 consists of 14 residues. CDR3 DNA: TGTGCCAGCAGCCAAGTTCAGGGGGTGGATACGCAGTATTTT. The encoded protein is CASSQVQGVDTQYF.

The chain couples TRBV6-5 to TRBJ2-3; D may be TRBD1 (5 bases). Germline CDR1 and CDR2: MNHEY and SVGAGI. This CDR3 spans 14 amino acids. V was shortened by 8 bases and J by 6 bases, with 18 bases between the two germline ends. The CDR3 nucleotides are TGTGCCAGCCGAACAGGTCGTGGGTGGGATACGCAGTATTTT. Its protein is CASRTGRGWDTQYF.

The V and J genes are TRBV3-1 (or the pseudogene TRBV3-2) and TRBJ1-2, with no clear D. V lost 4 bases and J 8 bases, leaving 17 bases between the germline ends. CDR1 and CDR2 (germline): LGHDT, YNNKEL (reference sequence). The CDR3 extends over 14 amino acids. CDR3 DNA: TGTGCCAGCAGCCCCCTCAGTTTGTCAGTCGGCTACACCTTC. This gives the protein CASSPLSLSVGYTF.

This chain joins TRBV10-3 and TRBJ1-2; D remains unclear. Germline CDR1 reads ENHRY; CDR2 reads SYGVKD. Trimming removed 6 bases at V and 7 bases at J, with 21 bases between. This CDR3 is 15 amino acids long. The CDR3 nucleotides read TGTGCCATCAGCTTCCAGGAGGCCCTGGCGGTTGGCTACACCTTC. This translates into CAISFQEALAVGYTF.